These 8 T cell receptor beta chains originate from one sample sequenced in a study of blood T cells in healthy people across ages. Using a J-beta primer mix together with a sample-barcoded 5' primer, a second PCR was run for roughly 6 to 12 cycles. MiXCR, run by TCRdb on the 5' RACE reads, gives a single entry per CDR3 protein. This table holds approximately 1,000,000 distinct CDR3 sequences, more than 30% found once. Source material: blood. The receptors derive from a man between 18 and 35 years old in good health.

The chain combines TRBV25-1 with TRBJ2-3, with D perhaps given as TRBD1 or TRBD2 (6 bases each). The CDR3 spans 15 residues. Germline V lookup: CDR1 MGHDK, CDR2 SYGVNS. V was clipped by 6 bases and J by 6 bases, with 19 bases between them. The CDR3 sequence: CASRKGTIGGDTQYF. The CDR3 DNA reads TGTGCCAGCAGGAAAGGGACAATAGGGGGGGATACGCAGTATTTT.

This chain links TRBV30 with TRBJ1-4; 7 bases align to TRBD1. This CDR3 has 16 amino acids. The V segment lost 2 bases and the J segment 0 bases; nucleotides outside the gene matches: 6. Germline assignment: CDR1 GTSNPN and CDR2 SVGIG (reference sequence). This CDR3 is CAWSSGTAATNEKLFF. In DNA form, the CDR3 reads TGTGCCTGGAGTTCGGGGACAGCCGCAACTAATGAAAAACTGTTTTTT.

A note on this clonotype: One base away lies a much larger clone, so this may be a sequencing read error. The rearrangement joins TRBV4-2 to TRBJ1-4; the D is unclear. V lost 4 bases and J lost 3, with 9 bases in between. CDR3 length equals 14 residues. The germline CDR1 and CDR2 sequences are LGHNA and YNFKEQ. CDR3 loop: CASSPRVANEKLFF. The CDR3 coding sequence is TGTGCCAGCAGCCCTAGGGTGGCTAATGAAAAACTGTTTTTT.

The chain links TRBV7-9 to TRBJ1-2; TRBD1 is a possible D gene (6 bases). Germline V CDR1 and CDR2: SEHNR, FQNEAQ (reference sequence). This CDR3 is built from 14 residues. Between the trimmed V and J ends, which lost 3 bases and 0 bases, there was a span of 8 bases. The CDR3, as DNA: TGTGCCAGCAGCTTCGGACAGACTAACTATGGCTACACCTTC. This sequence encodes CASSFGQTNYGYTF.

About this clonotype itself: The germline gene is not matched at one end of the junction; a read error may be the cause. The V and J genes are TRBV10-3 and TRBJ2-7, with 7 bases matching TRBD2. Germline CDR1 is ENHRY and CDR2 is SYGVKD. The CDR3 runs to 15 residues. The CDR3 nucleotides are TGTGCCGTCAGTGTCATGGCTAGCGGTAACTACGAGCAGTACTTC. Its translation is CAVSVMASGNYEQYF.

The chain links TRBV7-6 to TRBJ1-1; 8 bases map to TRBD1. Unmatched junction bases numbered 7, after V lost 5 bases and J lost 2 bases. Germline assignment: CDR1 SGHVS and CDR2 FNYEAQ. The CDR3 has 15 residues. CDR3 nucleotide sequence: TGTGCCAGCAGCCCACCACAGGGGGAAAACACTGAAGCTTTCTTT. Its protein is CASSPPQGENTEAFF.

The V gene is TRBV3-1, the J gene TRBJ1-1; D remains unclear. V lost 4 bases and J lost 4, with 13 bases in between. The CDR3 runs 14 residues. Germline V gene lookup returns CDR1 LGHDT and CDR2 YNNKEL (reference sequence). The CDR3, as DNA: TGTGCCAGCAGCCCCAAGGCGTTTAGCACTGAAGCTTTCTTT. It translates to CASSPKAFSTEAFF.

This clonotype was observed a handful of times. The rearrangement uses TRBV9 and TRBJ2-3; D assignment may be TRBD1 or TRBD2 (5 bases each). Germline V gene data show CDR1 as SGDLS and CDR2 as YYNGEE. CDR3 length: 15 residues. Deletions cut 1 base from V and 3 bases from J, with 12 bases between. The CDR3 sequence is CASSVQGRGTDTQYF. Here the CDR3 DNA reads TGTGCCAGCAGCGTACAGGGCCGAGGGACAGATACGCAGTATTTT.